These T cell receptor beta chains were read from a single sample in a study of T cell clonotyping in hematopoietic cell transplantation. The table came from immunoSEQ multiplex PCR; TCRdb's copy has only in-frame clones and leaves some out. The table lists roughly 80,000 clones, about 96% of them singletons. The sequencing used peripheral blood mononuclear cells, collected before stem cell transplant. The receptors here all came from a woman in her forties or fifties with acute myeloid leukemia. Some clones in this sample may be carry-over from other donors' samples. The CDR3 runs from the conserved cysteine through the conserved F or W. D genes are given only for firm matches. Where a row states a size, it is once, few, many or the class of an expanded clone; other rows omit it.

once,TRBJ2-2,-,TRBV2,CASSEVWNTGELFF,TGTGCCAGCAGTGAAGTGTGGAACACCGGGGAGCTGTTTTTT
-,TRBJ1-5,TRBD1,TRBV28,CASSLGYRGNQPQHF,TGTGCCAGCAGTTTAGGCTACAGGGGGAATCAGCCCCAGCATTTT
-,TRBJ1-5,TRBD1,TRBV30,CAWNPQGSQPQHF,TGTGCCTGGAATCCACAGGGGTCGCAGCCCCAGCATTTT
-,TRBJ2-7,-,TRBV20-1,CSATFEYEQYF,TGCAGTGCCACGTTCGAGTACGAGCAGTACTTC
-,TRBJ2-2,-,TRBV7-9,CASSTNRAGELFF,TGTGCCAGCAGCACCAACAGGGCCGGGGAGCTGTTTTTT
-,TRBJ2-2,TRBD1,TRBV5-4,CASSPRDRENTGELFF,TGTGCCAGCAGCCCAAGGGACAGGGAGAACACCGGGGAGCTGTTTTTT
-,TRBJ1-1,-,TRBV19,CASSENWGNTEAFF,TGTGCCAGTAGCGAGAACTGGGGGAACACTGAAGCTTTCTTT
-,TRBJ2-2,-,TRBV30,CAWSGGGRSTGELFF,TGTGCCTGGAGTGGAGGGGGGCGGTCCACCGGGGAGCTGTTTTTT
-,TRBJ2-3,-,TRBV6-5,CASSYIGTDTQYF,TGTGCCAGCAGTTACATTGGCACAGATACGCAGTATTTT
-,TRBJ1-2,TRBD1,TRBV7-9,CASSSRVDTGDGYTF,TGTGCCAGCAGCTCCCGAGTCGATACAGGGGATGGCTACACCTTC
once,TRBJ2-7,TRBD2,TRBV4-1,CASSQILAGAYEQYF,TGCGCCAGCAGCCAAATACTAGCGGGAGCCTACGAGCAGTACTTC
-,TRBJ2-3,TRBD2,TRBV4-1,CASSRGLAGQRTDTQYF,TGCGCCAGCAGCCGGGGACTAGCGGGACAGCGCACAGATACGCAGTATTTT
-,TRBJ2-2,-,TRBV9,CASSGPGRGNTGELFF,TGTGCCAGCAGCGGACCGGGACGGGGGAACACCGGGGAGCTGTTTTTT
-,TRBJ1-5,-,TRBV11-2,CASSLGGDQPQHF,TGTGCCAGCAGCTTAGGGGGGGATCAGCCCCAGCATTTT
-,TRBJ2-7,TRBD1,TRBV10-3,CAISEGTGVYEQYF,TGTGCCATCAGTGAAGGGACAGGGGTTTACGAGCAGTACTTC
once,TRBJ2-3,-,TRBV28,CASSTQIQLSTDTQYF,TGTGCCAGCAGTACACAGATTCAACTCAGCACAGATACGCAGTATTTT
-,TRBJ2-6,-,TRBV10-2,CATGRVAGANVLTF,TGCGCCACGGGCAGGGTTGCTGGGGCCAACGTCCTGACTTTC
once,TRBJ2-7,-,TRBV11-2,CASSLDPLNKYF,TGTGCCAGCAGCTTAGATCCTCTTAATAAGTACTTC
-,TRBJ1-3,TRBD1,TRBV7-2,CASSGQDRVSGNTIYF,TGTGCCAGCAGCGGACAGGACAGGGTGAGCGGAAACACCATATATTTT